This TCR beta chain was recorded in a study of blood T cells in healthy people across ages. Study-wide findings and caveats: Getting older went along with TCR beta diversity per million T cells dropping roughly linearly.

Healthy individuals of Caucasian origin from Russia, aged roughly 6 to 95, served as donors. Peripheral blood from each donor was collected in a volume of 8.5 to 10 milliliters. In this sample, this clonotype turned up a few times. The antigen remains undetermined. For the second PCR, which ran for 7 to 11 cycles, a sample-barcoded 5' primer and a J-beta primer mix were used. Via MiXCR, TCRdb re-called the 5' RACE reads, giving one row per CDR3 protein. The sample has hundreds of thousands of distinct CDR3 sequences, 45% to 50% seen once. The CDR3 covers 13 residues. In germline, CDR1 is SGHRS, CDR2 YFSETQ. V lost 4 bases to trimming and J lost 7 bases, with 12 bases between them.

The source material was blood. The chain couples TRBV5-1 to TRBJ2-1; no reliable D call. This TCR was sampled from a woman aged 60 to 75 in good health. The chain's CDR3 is CASSDRAGNEQFF. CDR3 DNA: TGCGCCAGCAGCGACCGTGCCGGGAATGAGCAGTTCTTC.